The 32 T cell receptor beta chains presented below share a single source sample, sequenced in a study of cytomegalovirus exposure and HLA in healthy donors. Here immunoSEQ multiplex PCR was the method, and the copy in TCRdb shows in-frame clones only, minus some. The table shows roughly 120,000 clones, with 88% occurring only once. Sequenced: PBMCs. All receptors derive from a woman aged 25 to 45 in good health and CMV-seropositive.

This chain joins TRBV11-2 and TRBJ2-1, with TRBD1 matching 10 bases. This CDR3 contains 12 residues. CDR1 is SGHAT and CDR2 is FQNNGV in the germline V gene. Trimming removed 5 bases from V and 15 bases from J; junction bases left unmatched: 7. CDR3 bases: TGTGCCAGCAGCCGGACAGGGGGGGTTCGGTTCTTC. Translated, it gives CASSRTGGVRFF. Filled out from reference TRBV11-2 and TRBJ2-1, the complete variable domain reads EAGVAQSPRYKIIEKRQSVAFWCNPISGHATLYWYQQILGQGPKLLIQFQNNGVVDDSQLPKDRFSAERLKGVDSTLKIQPAKLEDSAVYLCASSRTGGVRFFGPGTRLTVL.

A single count supports this clone. The CDR3 bases are TGTGCCAGCAGTTTGGGTAGGGAGGAAGATACGCAGTATTTT. As protein: CASSLGREEDTQYF. The chain carries TRBV11-2 and TRBJ2-3; a possible D gene is TRBD2 (6 bases). Trimming left V 6 bases short and J 5 bases short, with 15 bases between. The V gene's germline CDR1 is SGHAT and CDR2 FQNNGV. This CDR3 comprises 14 residues.

The chain couples TRBV6-5 to TRBJ1-1, with 7 bases lining up with TRBD1. There are 14 residues in the CDR3. The germline V gene encodes CDR1 MNHEY and CDR2 SVGAGI. Germline trimming cut 4 bases from V and 4 bases from J; bases unmatched to any gene: 6. This CDR3 is CASSSYRGGTEAFF. The CDR3 nucleotides are TGTGCCAGCAGTTCGTACAGGGGCGGCACTGAAGCTTTCTTT.

The CDR3 DNA reads TGTGCCAGCAGCCCACAACAGGGAACCTACGAGCAGTACTTC. Protein: CASSPQQGTYEQYF. The chain recombines TRBV5-4 with TRBJ2-7; D possibly corresponds to TRBD1 (6 bases). The length of the CDR3 is 14 residues. V was pared by 4 bases and J by 2 bases, with 13 bases between. Per germline, CDR1 SGHNT and CDR2 YYREEE (reference sequence).

The rearrangement joins TRBV18 to TRBJ1-5; D uncertain. CDR3 length: 13 amino acids. The germline V gene has CDR1 KGHSH and CDR2 LQKENI. V was pared by 2 bases and J by 7 bases, with 9 bases between. The CDR3 region is CASSPDSGQPQHF. In DNA, the CDR3 is TGTGCCAGCTCACCAGATTCCGGGCAGCCCCAGCATTTT.

The V gene is TRBV18, the J gene TRBJ2-1; TRBD2 agrees at 8 bases. J gave up 6 bases and V 0 bases, and 10 bases lay outside the gene matches. In germline, CDR1 is KGHSH, CDR2 LQKENI. The CDR3 is 17 amino acids. CDR3 sequence: CASSPPGGAYPGNEQFF. CDR3 nucleotides: TGTGCCAGCTCACCACCCGGGGGGGCATATCCCGGCAATGAGCAGTTCTTC.

This clone was counted only a few times. The rearrangement uses TRBV5-1 and TRBJ2-1, with TRBD2 matching over 9 bases. Germline V lookup: CDR1 SGHRS, CDR2 YFSETQ. CDR3 length: 16 residues. Trimming took 0 bases from V and 2 from J; bases not matched to a gene: 3. CDR3 in amino acids: CASSLAGGRAYNEQFF. The CDR3 nucleotides are TGCGCCAGCAGCTTGGCCGGCGGGAGGGCCTACAATGAGCAGTTCTTC.

This clone was recorded a few times. J is TRBJ2-7 and V is TRBV5-1, with 8 bases that match TRBD1. Germline lookup yields CDR1 SGHRS and CDR2 YFSETQ. The CDR3 runs 14 residues. Trimming cost V 2 bases and J 2 bases; bases outside gene matches: 3. The CDR3: CASSLQTGAYEQYF. The CDR3 nucleotides read TGCGCCAGCAGCTTACAGACAGGGGCCTACGAGCAGTACTTC.

The chain employs TRBV30 and TRBJ2-2, with TRBD2 matching 10 bases. The V and J ends lost 8 bases and 0 bases, in that order; junction bases with no gene match: 6. Germline V lookup: CDR1 GTSNPN, CDR2 SVGIG (reference sequence). There are 15 residues in the CDR3. The CDR3 spells CARTGLATNTGELFF. The CDR3 coding sequence is TGTGCCCGGACGGGACTAGCGACGAACACCGGGGAGCTGTTTTTT.

This chain connects TRBV5-8 to TRBJ1-1; TRBD1 matches 12 bases. Trimming removed 0 bases from V and 1 base from J; junction bases left unmatched: 13. CDR1 SGHTS and CDR2 YDEGEE come from the germline V gene. The CDR3 is made up of 20 amino acids. The CDR3 is CASSLAERDRGRVENTEAFF. In DNA, the CDR3 is TGTGCCAGCAGCTTGGCCGAGAGGGACAGGGGGCGGGTTGAGAACACTGAAGCTTTCTTT.

The chain has TRBV4-2 and TRBJ2-7; D is possibly TRBD1 (5 bases). The length of the CDR3 is 15 residues. V was pared by 6 bases and J by 3 bases, with 18 bases between. Germline V gene lookup returns CDR1 LGHNA and CDR2 YNFKEQ. The CDR3 spells CASSQQYDSYYEQYF. CDR3 coding DNA: TGTGCCAGCAGTCAACAATACGACAGCTACTACGAGCAGTACTTC.

The chain carries TRBV4-2 and TRBJ2-1, with 9 bases identical to TRBD2. This CDR3 is 16 amino acids long. Trimming at V came to 0 bases and at J to 6 bases, leaving 6 bases not matched to a gene. Germline V gives CDR1 LGHNA, CDR2 YNFKEQ. CDR3 in amino acids: CASSQDSSSGANEQFF. The CDR3 DNA follows: TGTGCCAGCAGCCAAGATTCGTCTAGCGGGGCCAATGAGCAGTTCTTC.

V is TRBV29-1 and J is TRBJ2-3; tentatively, D is TRBD2 (6 bases). Germline V gives CDR1 SQVTM, CDR2 ANQGSEA. CDR3 length: 13 amino acids. The ends were cut back, 7 bases at V and 6 bases at J, with 17 bases in the middle. The DNA of the CDR3 is TGCAGCGCCGGGGGTGGGCTTCTGGATACGCAGTATTTT. Its protein product is CSAGGGLLDTQYF.

The V and J genes are TRBV10-3 and TRBJ1-2; D gene ambiguous. Trimming cost V 4 bases and J 7 bases, with 19 bases left between them. Germline lookup yields CDR1 ENHRY and CDR2 SYGVKD. This CDR3 spans 15 amino acids. CDR3 DNA sequence: TGTGCCATCAGTGTAAGGAAGGCGGTTCCCTCTGGCTACACCTTC. Translating it yields CAISVRKAVPSGYTF.

In its sample, this clone was seen once. This chain connects TRBV30 to TRBJ2-7; D is perhaps TRBD2 (5 bases). The CDR3 contains 13 residues. In germline, CDR1 is GTSNPN, CDR2 SVGIG (reference sequence). Trimming removed 3 bases from V and 5 bases from J, with 14 bases in between. DNA of the CDR3: TGTGCCTGGAGCATAGCGCCGGGGAACGAGCAGTACTTC. Its translation: CAWSIAPGNEQYF.

This sequence joins TRBV2 and TRBJ1-2, with D unclear. CDR1 and CDR2 from the germline V gene are SNHLY and FYNNEI. This CDR3 contains 12 residues. Trimming removed 8 bases at V and 8 bases at J, with 15 bases between. As DNA, the CDR3 is TGTGCCAGCTCGTTTTTCTTCTCGGGCTACACCTTC. This sequence encodes CASSFFFSGYTF.

The chain links TRBV5-1 to TRBJ2-2; tentatively, D is TRBD2 (5 bases). CDR1 and CDR2 from the germline V gene are SGHRS and YFSETQ. V was cut by 0 bases and J by 6 bases, with 12 bases left in between. This CDR3 spans 15 amino acids. CDR3 nucleotide sequence: TGCGCCAGCAGCTTGGGAGGGCGGTTCGCCGGGGAGCTGTTTTTT. Amino acids: CASSLGGRFAGELFF. Supplemented by reference TRBV5-1 and TRBJ2-2, the full variable domain reads KAGVTQTPRYLIKTRGQQVTLSCSPISGHRSVSWYQQTPGQGLQFLFEYFSETQRNKGNFPGRFSGRQFSNSRSEMNVSTLELGDSALYLCASSLGGRFAGELFFGEGSRLTVL.

The J gene is TRBJ2-7, the V gene TRBV2; 11 bases are a match to TRBD2. The V segment lost 4 bases and the J segment 3 bases; nucleotides outside the gene matches: 5. There are 15 residues in the CDR3. Looked up from germline, CDR1 is SNHLY and CDR2 is FYNNEI. In DNA form, the CDR3 reads TGTGCCAGCAGTGGACTAGCGGGATCCTACTACGAGCAGTACTTC. Its translation is CASSGLAGSYYEQYF.

This clone was seen a few times. At one boundary the junction diverges from the germline segment, which might be a read error. The rearrangement links TRBV4-1 to TRBJ1-2; D remains ambiguous. Looked up from germline, CDR1 is MGHRA and CDR2 is YSYEKL. The CDR3 is 15 residues long. CDR3 DNA sequence: TGCGCCAGCAGCAAAGACGGGTTAGCTAACTATGGCTACACCTTC. Its protein product is CASSKDGLANYGYTF.

The chain is built from TRBV6-5 and TRBJ1-3, with TRBD1 matching 7 bases. Germline CDR1 reads MNHEY; CDR2 reads SVGAGI. The CDR3 contains 13 residues. V lost 6 bases to trimming and J lost 8 bases; unmatched junction nucleotides: 7. The CDR3 region has the DNA TGTGCCAGCAGGAGGGGACAGTCGGACACCATATATTTT. It translates to CASRRGQSDTIYF.

The chain combines TRBV4-2 with TRBJ2-1; tentative D call: TRBD2 (6 bases). The germline CDR1 and CDR2 sequences are LGHNA and YNFKEQ. The V end lost 1 base, the J end lost 0 bases, and 13 bases lay between the germline ends. The CDR3 totals 17 residues. The chain's CDR3 is CASSQGAVGGSYNEQFF. The CDR3 coding sequence is TGTGCCAGCAGCCAAGGTGCTGTCGGGGGCTCCTACAATGAGCAGTTCTTC.

The chain couples TRBV5-1 to TRBJ1-4; D is perhaps TRBD1 (5 bases). Trimming took off 0 bases at V and 0 bases at J, with 9 bases between the two ends. The CDR3 is 16 residues long. Germline V gene lookup returns CDR1 SGHRS and CDR2 YFSETQ. The CDR3 loop is CASSLGRGPTNEKLFF. Written as DNA, the CDR3 is TGCGCCAGCAGCTTGGGTAGGGGTCCAACTAATGAAAAACTGTTTTTT.

This chain joins TRBV29-1 and TRBJ2-1, with TRBD2 matching 13 bases. The CDR3 is made up of 14 amino acids. CDR1 is SQVTM and CDR2 is ANQGSEA in the germline V gene. V lost 7 bases, J lost 4 bases, and 4 bases stayed unmatched. This CDR3 is CSAPGLAGYNEQFF. CDR3 nucleotide sequence: TGCAGCGCTCCGGGACTAGCGGGGTACAATGAGCAGTTCTTC.

This chain joins TRBV5-1 and TRBJ2-7, with D possibly matching TRBD1 (6 bases). The V gene's germline CDR1 is SGHRS and CDR2 YFSETQ. The V end was cut by 1 base, the J end by 5 bases, with 7 bases between. This CDR3 has 12 residues. The CDR3 loop reads CASSLRQDEQYF. In nucleotides, the CDR3 is TGCGCCAGCAGCTTGAGACAGGACGAGCAGTACTTC.

The V and J genes are TRBV15 and TRBJ1-6, with D hard to call. There are 13 residues in the CDR3. V lost 1 base and J 7 bases, leaving 5 bases between the germline ends. Germline lookup yields CDR1 LNHNV and CDR2 YYDKDF (reference sequence). The CDR3 sequence: CATSRGLNSPLHF. The CDR3 DNA is TGTGCCACCAGCAGAGGACTCAATTCACCCCTCCACTTT.

The chain recombines TRBV4-3 with TRBJ1-5; D perhaps matches TRBD1 (5 bases). Germline values: CDR1 LGHNA, CDR2 YSLEER. Trimming took 1 base from V and 4 from J, leaving 11 bases between them. The CDR3 extends over 15 amino acids. The CDR3 sequence is CASSQGAGDNQPQHF. The CDR3 DNA reads TGCGCCAGCAGCCAAGGTGCGGGGGATAATCAGCCCCAGCATTTT.

The V gene is TRBV6-5, the J gene TRBJ1-2; the match to TRBD1 covers 9 bases. The CDR3 runs to 13 residues. Germline CDR1 MNHEY, CDR2 SVGAGI. The ends lost 6 bases at V and 4 bases at J; junction bases unmatched: 3. CDR3 loop: CASRTQGAYGYTF. DNA of the CDR3: TGTGCCAGCAGGACACAGGGGGCCTATGGCTACACCTTC.

This chain uses TRBV7-2 with TRBJ1-5; D not certain. The germline CDR1 and CDR2 sequences are SGHTA and FQGNSA. V shed 3 bases and J shed 1 base, with 10 bases lying between them. The CDR3 extends over 15 amino acids. CDR3: CASSLYPGSNQPQHF. The CDR3 bases are TGTGCCAGCAGCTTGTACCCCGGGAGCAATCAGCCCCAGCATTTT.

V gene TRBV5-5 combines with J gene TRBJ2-6; TRBD2 might be the D (5 bases). V was trimmed by 4 bases and J by 0 bases, leaving 11 bases between them. Germline assignment: CDR1 SGHKS and CDR2 YYEKEE (reference sequence). The CDR3 sequence is 16 residues long. CDR3: CASSIGTSSGANVLTF. CDR3 in DNA: TGTGCCAGCAGCATTGGAACTAGCTCTGGGGCCAACGTCCTGACTTTC. Supplemented by reference TRBV5-5 and TRBJ2-6, the full variable domain reads DAGVTQSPTHLIKTRGQQVTLRCSPISGHKSVSWYQQVLGQGPQFIFQYYEKEERGRGNFPDRFSARQFPNYSSELNVNALLLGDSALYLCASSIGTSSGANVLTFGAGSRLTVL.

The chain employs TRBV2 and TRBJ1-6, with a tentative D call TRBD1 (5 bases). The germline V gene encodes CDR1 SNHLY and CDR2 FYNNEI. With 5 bases removed from V and 7 bases from J, the gap between germline ends came to 15 bases. This CDR3 has 15 amino acids. The CDR3 sequence: CASSLRVAGNSPLHF. Written as DNA, the CDR3 is TGTGCCAGCAGTCTAAGGGTGGCAGGGAATTCACCCCTCCACTTT. Based on the CDR3 plus reference TRBV2 and TRBJ1-6, the full variable domain is EPEVTQTPSHQVTQMGQEVILRCVPISNHLYFYWYRQILGQKVEFLVSFYNNEISEKSEIFDDQFSVERPDGSNFTLKIRSTKLEDSAMYFCASSLRVAGNSPLHFGNGTRLTVT.

The rearrangement uses TRBV21-1 and TRBJ1-2. TRBV21-1 counts as a pseudogene. This CDR3 region has 16 residues. The DNA of the CDR3 is TGTGCCAGCAGCAAAGAGGTCGCAGGGAGGCCCTATGGCTACACCTTC. As protein: CASSKEVAGRPYGYTF.

The genes are TRBV5-1 and TRBJ2-7; 9 bases map to TRBD1. The CDR3 is made up of 14 amino acids. The V segment lost 2 bases and the J segment 5 bases; nucleotides outside the gene matches: 5. The germline V gene encodes CDR1 SGHRS and CDR2 YFSETQ. The CDR3 DNA sequence: TGCGCCAGCAGCTTAACGGGACAGGGTGACGAGCAGTACTTC. Its protein product is CASSLTGQGDEQYF.